This TCR beta chain was sequenced during a study of PD-1 blockade in mismatch repair-deficient tumors (dated by TCRdb to about 2017). About the full investigation: Between late 2013 and September 2016, the trial enrolled 65 to 95 consecutive patients with about eleven types of mismatch repair-deficient cancer, all of whom had received prior treatment and were progressing. Tumor-associated T cell clones in the peripheral blood of patients responding to PD-1 blockade were tracked using deep sequencing of TCR CDR3 regions. Points the paper makes about the study in general: Of about seven peptides, three triggered clonal expansion, producing 110 to 150 unique blood TCRs, of which about seven were also present in tumor, and every positive peptide came from a frameshift mutation. Rapid expansion after pembrolizumab followed by contraction, generally before radiologic responses, was shown by tumor-resident clones, which were often undetectable in blood before treatment.

The sample's time point, from its label and the paper: identical roughly 10-day culture without peptide (control). For every enrolled patient, mismatch repair deficiency was confirmed by either polymerase chain reaction or immunohistochemistry. A few patients who responded to pembrolizumab therapy underwent TCR sequencing. Each of roughly 7 ELISpot-reactive candidate neoantigen peptides was used in an approximately 10-day in vitro stimulation prior to TCR sequencing. A control culture with no peptide was handled in the same way and served as the baseline for calculating clone fold changes. The phase II trial prospectively evaluated PD-1 blockade with pembrolizumab in advanced mismatch repair-deficient cancers, independent of tissue of origin. Receptors were amplified or captured by the immunoSEQ multiplex PCR assay. Turning to the authors' computational methods: A clone was classified as neoantigen-specific if the clone expanded significantly in response to the relevant peptide and did not expand significantly in response to any other peptide tested. Not all clones reach the TCRdb copy of this immuneACCESS table, which keeps in-frame sequences only. Checked studies attribute under half of the gap to unresolved V genes and leave the rest unexplained. V, J and clone size derive from that table, while D and trimming were established from the DNA sequence. Recorded for this sample are more than 13,000 clones; 65% to 90% of them occurred a single time. Clones ranked in the top ten supply 9.5% to 12% of the sample.

The CDR3 runs 15 residues from the cysteine to the phenylalanine. Only CDR3 DNA is held: 45 bases, read in frame from base 1. As encoded in the germline V gene (reference sequence), CDR1 is LNHNV while CDR2 is YYDKDF. V and J are truncated by 0 bases and 0 bases respectively, leaving an intervening sequence of 9 bases. On this clone itself: This clone's antigen is unknown. Base quality data are lacking; no much larger clone is found one base away.

The sequencing used cells cultured in vitro, collected from a patient treated with pembrolizumab. The TCR originated in an adult with mismatch repair-deficient cancer. This chain joins TRBV15 to TRBJ2-7, with no reliable assignment of the D segment. The sequenced DNA: TGTGCCACCAGCAGAGAGGGTCAGAACTCCTACGAGCAGTACTTC. This encodes CATSREGQNSYEQYF.